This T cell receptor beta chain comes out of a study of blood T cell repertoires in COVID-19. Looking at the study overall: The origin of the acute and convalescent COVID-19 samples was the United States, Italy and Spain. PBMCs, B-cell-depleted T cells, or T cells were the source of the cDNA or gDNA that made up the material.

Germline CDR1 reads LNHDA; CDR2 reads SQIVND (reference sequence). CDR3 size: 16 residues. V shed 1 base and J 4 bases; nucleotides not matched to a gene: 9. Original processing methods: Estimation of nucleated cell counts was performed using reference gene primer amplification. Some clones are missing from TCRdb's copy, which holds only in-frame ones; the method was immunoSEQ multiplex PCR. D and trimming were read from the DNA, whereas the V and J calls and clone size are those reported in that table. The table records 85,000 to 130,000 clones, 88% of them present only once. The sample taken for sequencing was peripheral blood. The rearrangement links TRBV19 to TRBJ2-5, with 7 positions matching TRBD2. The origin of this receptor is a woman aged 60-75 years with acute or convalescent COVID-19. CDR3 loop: CASSIGLASGRETQYF. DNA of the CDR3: TGTGCCAGTAGTATAGGTTTGGCTAGCGGAAGAGAGACCCAGTACTTC.